The 27 T cell receptor beta chains in this list originate from one sample, sequenced in a study of shared clonotypes between healthy human individuals. Sequenced by immunoSEQ multiplex PCR; TCRdb stores in-frame clones only, minus some. The sample yields millions of clones, 95% seen once. Specimen: naive CD4+ T cells sorted from blood. The sample's subset: CD45RA+ positively selected. The receptors come from a man younger than 30 in good health.

The rearrangement links TRBV20-1 to TRBJ1-2, with D possibly being TRBD1 (6 bases). CDR1 and CDR2 from the germline V gene are DFQATT and SNEGSKA (reference sequence). The ends were cut back, 5 bases at V and 8 bases at J, with 12 bases in the middle. CDR3 length: 11 residues. Here the CDR3 DNA reads TGCAGTGCTGGGACAAATCTCGGCTACACCTTC. Amino acids: CSAGTNLGYTF.

Concerning this clone itself: The sample contains more than one DNA sequence encoding this CDR3. This rearrangement joins TRBV5-1 to TRBJ1-3; no definite D call. The germline V gene has CDR1 SGHRS and CDR2 YFSETQ. This CDR3 contains 15 residues. The V gene lost 4 bases and the J gene lost 0 bases, with 11 bases spanning the gap. The CDR3 coding sequence is TGCGCCAGCAGCCTCGAGGGTCGCTCTGGAAACACCATATATTTT. Its translation: CASSLEGRSGNTIYF.

The chain uses TRBV5-1 and TRBJ2-5; TRBD1 aligns across 8 bases. Germline V gene lookup returns CDR1 SGHRS and CDR2 YFSETQ. The CDR3 consists of 17 residues. V gave up 1 base and J gave up 4 bases; unmatched junction bases: 12. The CDR3 DNA reads TGCGCCAGCAGCTTGCTGTCTGGCAGGGGGCAGGCAGAGACCCAGTACTTC. Residues: CASSLLSGRGQAETQYF.

This chain uses TRBV6-5 with TRBJ2-7; 10 bases fit TRBD2. Germline loops: CDR1 MNHEY, CDR2 SVGAGI. The CDR3 covers 15 residues. J gave up 0 bases and V 6 bases, and 5 bases lay outside the gene matches. The CDR3 DNA follows: TGTGCCAGCAGGACTAGCGGGCTCGGCTCCTACGAGCAGTACTTC. Translation: CASRTSGLGSYEQYF.

The genes are TRBV5-5 and TRBJ1-4; 8 positions match TRBD1. The V gene end was trimmed by 4 bases and the J gene end by 0 bases; junction bases not matched to a gene: 5. Germline-derived CDR1 and CDR2 are SGHKS and YYEKEE (reference sequence). CDR3 length: 16 residues. The DNA of the CDR3 is TGTGCCAGCAGCCCCGGACAGGGCACAACTAATGAAAAACTGTTTTTT. It codes for CASSPGQGTTNEKLFF.

This sequence joins TRBV7-8 and TRBJ1-2, with TRBD1 as a possible D gene (6 bases). The CDR3 has 14 residues. CDR1 is SGHVS and CDR2 is FQNEAQ in the germline V gene. Trimming removed 2 bases from V and 6 bases from J, with 13 bases in between. CDR3 sequence: CASSLRNRADGYTF. DNA of the CDR3: TGTGCCAGCAGCTTAAGGAACAGGGCCGATGGCTACACCTTC.

The gene calls are TRBV29-1 and TRBJ1-2; D gene unclear. Trimming took 1 base from V and 2 from J, leaving 11 bases between them. Germline lookup yields CDR1 SQVTM and CDR2 ANQGSEA. The CDR3 is 14 amino acids. The CDR3 protein is CSVEGGRLNYGYTF. Written as DNA, the CDR3 is TGCAGCGTTGAAGGTGGGCGGCTGAACTATGGCTACACCTTC.

The chain carries TRBV14 and TRBJ2-7; no clear D gene. V dropped 1 base and J dropped 7 bases, with 11 bases sitting between them. Germline values: CDR1 SGHDN, CDR2 FVKESK. CDR3 size: 13 residues. The CDR3 here is CASSQGTSGEQYF. In DNA form, the CDR3 reads TGTGCCAGCAGCCAAGGAACCTCTGGGGAGCAGTACTTC. Complete variable domain (other parts from reference TRBV14 and TRBJ2-7): EAGVTQFPSHSVIEKGQTVTLRCDPISGHDNLYWYRRVMGKEIKFLLHFVKESKQDESGMPNNRFLAERTGGTYSTLKVQPAELEDSGVYFCASSQGTSGEQYFGPGTRLTVT.

The J gene is TRBJ2-7, the V gene TRBV7-3, with 9 bases lining up with TRBD2. CDR1 and CDR2 (germline): SGHTA, FQGTGA. This CDR3 region has 15 residues. Losses at the gene ends were 2 bases for V and 5 bases for J; bases not matched to a gene: 7. The CDR3 DNA reads TGTGCCAGCAGCTTAGGTCCTAGCGGGGTGAACGAGCAGTACTTC. It is translated as CASSLGPSGVNEQYF.

V usage is TRBV7-9 and J usage is TRBJ2-3, with 7 bases lining up with TRBD2. Germline assignment: CDR1 SEHNR and CDR2 FQNEAQ (reference sequence). The CDR3 is 16 residues long. Trimming took 2 bases from V and 6 from J; bases not matched to a gene: 11. The CDR3 nucleotides are TGTGCCAGCAGCTTAAATCAGGCCGGGAGGAGGGATACGCAGTATTTT. Translation gives CASSLNQAGRRDTQYF.

This chain connects TRBV7-8 to TRBJ2-7; D not certain. V was cut by 5 bases and J by 1 base, with 12 bases left in between. Germline CDR1 reads SGHVS; CDR2 reads FQNEAQ. This CDR3 is built from 14 residues. Written as DNA, the CDR3 is TGTGCCAGCAGCCCATCTATGAAATCCTACGAGCAGTACTTC. Translating it yields CASSPSMKSYEQYF.

V gene TRBV5-4 combines with J gene TRBJ1-6; a possible D gene is TRBD1 (6 bases). This CDR3 comprises 15 residues. The germline V and J ends were trimmed by 4 bases and 10 bases, with 18 bases remaining between them. In germline, CDR1 is SGHNT, CDR2 YYREEE (reference sequence). The CDR3 loop is CASSQTSGTPSPLHF. CDR3 in DNA: TGTGCCAGCAGCCAAACATCCGGGACACCCTCACCCCTCCACTTT.

The V gene is TRBV7-9, the J gene TRBJ1-4; 8 bases line up with TRBD1. Germline trimming cut 5 bases from V and 0 bases from J; bases unmatched to any gene: 5. Germline V gene sequence: CDR1 SEHNR, CDR2 FQNEAQ (reference sequence). The CDR3 length is 16 residues. CDR3 amino acids: CASSRDRGATNEKLFF. CDR3 nucleotides: TGTGCCAGCAGCCGCGACAGGGGCGCAACTAATGAAAAACTGTTTTTT. Variable domain in full (rest from reference TRBV7-9 and TRBJ1-4): DTGVSQNPRHKITKRGQNVTFRCDPISEHNRLYWYRQTLGQGPEFLTYFQNEAQLEKSRLLSDRFSAERPKGSFSTLEIQRTEQGDSAMYLCASSRDRGATNEKLFFGSGTQLSVL.

The V and J genes are TRBV30 and TRBJ2-3; D is ambiguous. Germline V gene sequence: CDR1 GTSNPN, CDR2 SVGIG (reference sequence). The CDR3 covers 16 residues. V lost 0 bases, J lost 0 bases, and 13 bases lay in between. The CDR3 DNA reads TGTGCCTGGAGTGTAAAGATCCGCACTAGCACAGATACGCAGTATTTT. Protein sequence: CAWSVKIRTSTDTQYF. Variable domain in full (rest from reference TRBV30 and TRBJ2-3): SQTIHQWPATLVQPVGSPLSLECTVEGTSNPNLYWYRQAAGRGLQLLFYSVGIGQISSEVPQNLSASRPQDRQFILSSKKLLLSDSGFYLCAWSVKIRTSTDTQYFGPGTRLTVL.

The chain is built from TRBV7-8 and TRBJ1-1; TRBD1 aligns across 9 bases. This CDR3 has 14 amino acids. Germline CDR1 reads SGHVS; CDR2 reads FQNEAQ. V lost 6 bases, J lost 1 base, and 3 bases stayed unmatched. CDR3 sequence (DNA): TGTGCCAGCAGGGGGGACAGGGAGAACACTGAAGCTTTCTTT. Protein sequence: CASRGDRENTEAFF.

The V gene is TRBV6-5, the J gene TRBJ1-4; D not resolved. The CDR3 spans 16 residues. Per the germline V gene, CDR1 is MNHEY and CDR2 is SVGAGI. The germline V and J ends were trimmed by 4 bases and 4 bases, with 16 bases remaining between them. CDR3 in DNA: TGTGCCAGCAGTTCCTCCTACGGGATAAGTAATGAAAAACTGTTTTTT. It yields the protein CASSSSYGISNEKLFF.

The V gene is TRBV6-1, the J gene TRBJ2-1; 13 bases agree with TRBD2. The V gene's germline CDR1 is MNHNS and CDR2 SASEGT. J gave up 6 bases and V 6 bases, and 2 bases lay outside the gene matches. The CDR3 sequence is 14 residues long. The CDR3 coding sequence is TGTGCCAGCAGAGGACTAGCGGGAGTCAATGAGCAGTTCTTC. Translated: CASRGLAGVNEQFF.

This rearrangement joins TRBV5-6 to TRBJ2-7; D is perhaps TRBD1 or TRBD2 (5 bases each). With 0 bases removed from V and 6 bases from J, the gap between germline ends came to 19 bases. Germline assignment: CDR1 SGHDT and CDR2 YYEEEE. There are 16 residues in the CDR3. The CDR3 protein is CASSLDPLRGVGEQYF. CDR3 bases: TGTGCCAGCAGCTTGGACCCTCTAAGAGGGGTAGGCGAGCAGTACTTC.

J is TRBJ2-5 and V is TRBV5-4, with 7 bases aligning to TRBD2. In germline, CDR1 is SGHNT, CDR2 YYREEE (reference sequence). The CDR3 extends over 15 amino acids. The V and J ends lost 1 base and 5 bases, in that order; junction bases with no gene match: 8. CDR3 coding DNA: TGTGCCAGCAGCTTGTCGGGGGGAATGGTTGAGACCCAGTACTTC. This sequence encodes CASSLSGGMVETQYF.

The gene calls are TRBV10-1 and TRBJ2-7; TRBD1 aligns across 9 bases. V dropped 6 bases and J dropped 0; count of bases not matched to a gene: 6. Germline values: CDR1 WNHNN, CDR2 SYGVQD (reference sequence). The CDR3 has 15 residues. The CDR3 spells CASSPWTGDSYEQYF. Written as DNA, the CDR3 is TGCGCCAGCAGCCCTTGGACAGGGGACTCCTACGAGCAGTACTTC.

The V gene is TRBV5-1, the J gene TRBJ2-5; 10 bases map to TRBD2. The germline V gene has CDR1 SGHRS and CDR2 YFSETQ. This CDR3 contains 15 residues. The V segment lost 4 bases and the J segment 3 bases; nucleotides outside the gene matches: 6. This chain's CDR3 is CASSRSGGPEETQYF. CDR3 nucleotide sequence: TGCGCCAGCAGCCGTAGCGGGGGGCCCGAAGAGACCCAGTACTTC.

This clone was counted a single time. The genes are TRBV30 and TRBJ2-7, with 9 bases lining up with TRBD2. The V gene's germline CDR1 is GTSNPN and CDR2 SVGIG (reference sequence). This CDR3 is 13 amino acids long. The V and J ends lost 7 bases and 0 bases, in that order; junction bases with no gene match: 4. Written as DNA, the CDR3 is TGTGCCTACCTAGCGGGGAGCTCCTACGAGCAGTACTTC. Translated: CAYLAGSSYEQYF.

The chain uses TRBV5-8 and TRBJ2-1, with D perhaps matching TRBD2 (6 bases). V was pared by 3 bases and J by 2 bases, with 15 bases between. CDR1 and CDR2 (germline): SGHTS, YDEGEE. This CDR3 comprises 16 residues. Written as DNA, the CDR3 is TGTGCCAGCAGCTGGGATCGCGGGGCAACCTACAATGAGCAGTTCTTC. Its protein is CASSWDRGATYNEQFF. The full variable domain, rest sourced from reference TRBV5-8 and TRBJ2-1, is EAGVTQSPTHLIKTRGQQATLRCSPISGHTSVYWYQQALGLGLQFLLWYDEGEERNRGNFPPRFSGRQFPNYSSELNVNALELEDSALYLCASSWDRGATYNEQFFGPGTRLTVL.

This sequence joins TRBV9 and TRBJ2-6, with 8 bases aligning to TRBD1. Germline V lookup: CDR1 SGDLS, CDR2 YYNGEE. V gave up 4 bases and J gave up 0 bases; unmatched junction bases: 12. This CDR3 has 19 residues. The CDR3 here is CASSPSLDRGNSGANVLTF. In DNA, the CDR3 is TGTGCCAGCAGCCCCTCCCTTGACAGGGGAAACTCTGGGGCCAACGTCCTGACTTTC.

This chain links TRBV4-1 with TRBJ1-1; weak D call: TRBD1 (5 bases). Trimming took off 2 bases at V and 1 base at J, with 11 bases between the two ends. Per germline, CDR1 MGHRA and CDR2 YSYEKL. The CDR3 is made up of 15 amino acids. The CDR3 DNA sequence: TGCGCCAGCAGCCAACAGGGTCTCCAGAACACTGAAGCTTTCTTT. Translation gives CASSQQGLQNTEAFF.

V and J are TRBV5-1 and TRBJ2-1; 8 positions agree with TRBD2. The CDR3 runs 16 residues. Germline trimming cut 0 bases from V and 5 bases from J; bases unmatched to any gene: 7. Germline lookup yields CDR1 SGHRS and CDR2 YFSETQ. CDR3 protein: CASSLAGRSGDNEQFF. The DNA of the CDR3 is TGCGCCAGCAGCTTGGCAGGACGTAGCGGGGACAATGAGCAGTTCTTC.

V gene TRBV7-3 combines with J gene TRBJ2-3; a weak D match, TRBD2 (6 bases). CDR3 length: 15 residues. Per germline, CDR1 SGHTA and CDR2 FQGTGA. Trimming stripped 5 bases from V and 0 bases from J, with 12 bases between. CDR3 protein: CASSITGTSTDTQYF. In DNA form, the CDR3 reads TGTGCCAGCAGCATTACGGGGACTAGCACAGATACGCAGTATTTT.